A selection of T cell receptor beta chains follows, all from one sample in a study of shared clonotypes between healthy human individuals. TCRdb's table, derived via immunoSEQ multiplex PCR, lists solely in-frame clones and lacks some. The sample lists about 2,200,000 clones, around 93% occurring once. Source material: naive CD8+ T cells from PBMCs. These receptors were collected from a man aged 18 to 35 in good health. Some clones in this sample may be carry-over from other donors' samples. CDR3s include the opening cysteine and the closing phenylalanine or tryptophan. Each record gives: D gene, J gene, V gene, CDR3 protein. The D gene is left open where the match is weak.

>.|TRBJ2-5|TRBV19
CASSIDQGTETQYF
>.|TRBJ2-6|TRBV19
CASSPGTGANVLTF
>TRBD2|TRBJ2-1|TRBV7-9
CASSLSSGRGGEQFF
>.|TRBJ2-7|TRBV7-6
CASSLYREGYEQYF
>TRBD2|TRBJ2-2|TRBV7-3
CASSLTPREGPLSGELFF
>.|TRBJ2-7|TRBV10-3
CAISEINREAEQYF
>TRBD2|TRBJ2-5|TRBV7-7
CASSLTSGRALETQYF
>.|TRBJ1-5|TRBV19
CASSFGGTAQPQHF
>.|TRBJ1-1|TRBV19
CATDSLNTEAFF
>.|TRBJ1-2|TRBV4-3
CASSQGLLSYGYTF
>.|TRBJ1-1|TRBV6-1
CASREDTNTEAFF
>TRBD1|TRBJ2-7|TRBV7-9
CASSTRTGPNYEQYF
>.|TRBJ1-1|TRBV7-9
CASSLVGRGTEAFF
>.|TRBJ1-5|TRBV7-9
CASSTDRETNQPQHF
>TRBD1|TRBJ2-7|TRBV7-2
CASSFDRAYEQYF
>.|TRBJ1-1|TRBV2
CASSVPGRLNTEAFF